The rows below give T cell receptor beta chains drawn from one sample of a study of blood T cells in healthy people across ages. Using its own MiXCR run on the 5' RACE reads, TCRdb lists one record per CDR3 protein. The sample lists over 500,000 distinct CDR3 sequences; 52% were seen once. Sequencing was done on a sample of blood. The source is a woman older than 75 in good health. CDR3s include the opening cysteine and the closing phenylalanine or tryptophan. The D gene is left open where the match is weak. Clone size is not always given. Where it is, it says once, few, many or a class for expanded clones.

abundance	v_gene	d_gene	len	j_gene	CDR3nt	CDR3aa
NA	TRBV24-1	NA	15	TRBJ2-1	TGTGCCACCAGTGGTAACAGGGTACGGGAGAATGAGCAGTTCTTC	CATSGNRVRENEQFF
NA	TRBV5-5	TRBD1	15	TRBJ1-5	TGTGCCAGCAGCTGGGGACAGGGTAGCAATCAGCCCCAGCATTTT	CASSWGQGSNQPQHF
few	TRBV15	NA	16	TRBJ2-6	TGTGCCACCAGCAGAGATAGGGACTCTGGGGCCAACGTCCTGACTTTC	CATSRDRDSGANVLTF
many	TRBV20-1	TRBD2	13	TRBJ2-1	TGCAGTGCCGAGCTAGCGGGATACAATGAGCAGTTCTTC	CSAELAGYNEQFF
NA	TRBV27	TRBD1	15	TRBJ2-1	TGTGCCAGCAGACGAACAGGGGTCTCCTACAATGAGCAGTTCTTC	CASRRTGVSYNEQFF
NA	TRBV7-2	TRBD1	15	TRBJ1-2	TGTGCCAGCAGCTTAGGAAGGGGGCAGAGCTATGGCTACACCTTC	CASSLGRGQSYGYTF
NA	TRBV28	TRBD2	14	TRBJ2-1	TGTGCCAGCAAGACTAGCGGGAGCCCCAATGAGCAGTTCTTC	CASKTSGSPNEQFF
many	TRBV6-2/TRBV6-3	NA	17	TRBJ2-5	TGTGCCAGCAGTCCCCGGGACTTATCGATAAGGCGGGAGACCCAGTACTTC	CASSPRDLSIRRETQYF
few	TRBV5-1	TRBD2	18	TRBJ2-3	TGCGCCAGCAGCTTCGGACTAGCGGGAGAGATGAGCACAGATACGCAGTATTTT	CASSFGLAGEMSTDTQYF
NA	TRBV20-1	TRBD2	15	TRBJ2-5	TGCAGTGCTAGAGCCCCCCTAGCGGGAGTTGAGACCCAGTACTTC	CSARAPLAGVETQYF
NA	TRBV12-3/TRBV12-4	NA	15	TRBJ1-2	TGTGCCAGCTTCGGCGCTGGGGTTTTTGTCTATGGCTACACCTTC	CASFGAGVFVYGYTF
NA	TRBV21-1	NA	17	TRBJ2-1	TGTGCCAGCAGCAAAGGAATTCCCACAGTAACCTACAATGAGCAGTTCTTC	CASSKGIPTVTYNEQFF
NA	TRBV27	NA	13	TRBJ2-3	TGTGCCAGCAGCATGCAGCGGGACAGTAGCCAGTATTTT	CASSMQRDSSQYF
NA	TRBV10-3	NA	14	TRBJ1-5	TGTGCCTCTCGAGGGGCGGGTTCCAATCAGCCCCAGCATTTT	CASRGAGSNQPQHF
NA	TRBV13	NA	12	TRBJ2-5	TGTGCCAGCAGCTTAGGCCGGAAGACCCAGTACTTC	CASSLGRKTQYF
NA	TRBV7-2	TRBD1	15	TRBJ1-2	TGTGCCAGCAGCTCACGACAGGGGGCGAACTATGGCCACACCTTC	CASSSRQGANYGHTF
many	TRBV11-1	TRBD2	14	TRBJ2-4	TGTGCCAGCAGAGAAACTAGCGGCAAAAACATTCAGTACTTC	CASRETSGKNIQYF
many	TRBV6-5	NA	15	TRBJ2-6	TGTGCCAGCAGTTACGGCCCCTCTGGGGCCAACGTCCTGACTTTC	CASSYGPSGANVLTF
NA	TRBV13	TRBD2	17	TRBJ2-7	TGTGCCAGCAGCTTAGGCCGCGGGAGACGGGACTCCTACGAGCAGTACTTC	CASSLGRGRRDSYEQYF
NA	TRBV4-2	TRBD2	14	TRBJ2-7	TGTGCCAGCAGCCAAGCTCGGGGGGACTACGAGCAGTACTTC	CASSQARGDYEQYF
NA	TRBV10-3	NA	13	TRBJ1-1	TGTGCCATCGAGCCGGGATTGAACACTGAAGCTTTCTTT	CAIEPGLNTEAFF
many	TRBV6-6	TRBD1	13	TRBJ1-4	TGTGCCAGCAGGGACAGGGAAAATGAAAAACTGTTTTTT	CASRDRENEKLFF
NA	TRBV6-5	NA	14	TRBJ1-2	TGTGCCAGCAGCGGCCTGACAGTGTCGGGCGGCTACACCTTC	CASSGLTVSGGYTF
NA	TRBV7-9	NA	17	TRBJ2-7	TGTGCCAGCAGCTTTTCCCCCATTGGGACACCATCCTACGAGCAGTACTTC	CASSFSPIGTPSYEQYF
NA	TRBV9	NA	14	TRBJ1-2	TGTGCCAGCAGCAAAGATGGCAGAAACTATGGCTACACCTTC	CASSKDGRNYGYTF
many	TRBV20-1	NA	14	TRBJ1-5	TGCAGTGCGCTAATGGGGGGTAGCAATCAGCCCCAGCATTTT	CSALMGGSNQPQHF
many	TRBV3-1	NA	12	TRBJ2-7	TGTGCCAGCAGCCATGGGGTACAGCGGCAGTACTTC	CASSHGVQRQYF
few	TRBV20-1	NA	14	TRBJ1-2	TGCAGTGCTAGAGATCTCGGACGGTTCTATGGCTACACCTTC	CSARDLGRFYGYTF
many	TRBV20-1	NA	13	TRBJ2-7	TGCAGTGCTAGACGGCCTGATACAGGGAAGCAGTACTTC	CSARRPDTGKQYF
many	TRBV7-9	NA	16	TRBJ2-3	TGTGCCAGCACTCTCCGGAAGTCTAGTATTGCTGATACGCAGTATTTT	CASTLRKSSIADTQYF
NA	TRBV6-2/TRBV6-3	TRBD1	15	TRBJ2-7	TGCGCCAGCAGAAGGGGGACAGGCCTGATCTACGAGCAGTACTTC	CASRRGTGLIYEQYF
once	TRBV4-1	NA	14	TRBJ2-7	TGCGCCAGCAGCCAAGGTCCAGGGAACTACGAGCAGTACTTC	CASSQGPGNYEQYF
NA	TRBV4-3	TRBD2	15	TRBJ2-7	TGCGCCAGCAGCCAAGGTGCTAGCGGGGGGGTCGAGCAGTACTTC	CASSQGASGGVEQYF
NA	TRBV20-1	NA	13	TRBJ2-7	TGCAGTGCCGTAGCGAGAGAGACCTACGAGCAGTACTTC	CSAVARETYEQYF